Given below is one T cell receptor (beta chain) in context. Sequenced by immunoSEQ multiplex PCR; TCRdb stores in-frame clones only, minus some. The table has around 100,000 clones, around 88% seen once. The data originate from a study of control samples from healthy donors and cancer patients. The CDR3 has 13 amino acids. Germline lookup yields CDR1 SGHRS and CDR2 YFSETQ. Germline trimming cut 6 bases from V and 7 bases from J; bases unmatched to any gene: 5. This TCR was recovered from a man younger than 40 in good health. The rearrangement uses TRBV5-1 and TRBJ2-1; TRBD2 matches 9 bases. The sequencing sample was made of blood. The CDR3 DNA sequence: TGCGCCAGCAAAACAGCGGGAGGTAATGAGCAGTTCTTC. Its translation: CASKTAGGNEQFF.